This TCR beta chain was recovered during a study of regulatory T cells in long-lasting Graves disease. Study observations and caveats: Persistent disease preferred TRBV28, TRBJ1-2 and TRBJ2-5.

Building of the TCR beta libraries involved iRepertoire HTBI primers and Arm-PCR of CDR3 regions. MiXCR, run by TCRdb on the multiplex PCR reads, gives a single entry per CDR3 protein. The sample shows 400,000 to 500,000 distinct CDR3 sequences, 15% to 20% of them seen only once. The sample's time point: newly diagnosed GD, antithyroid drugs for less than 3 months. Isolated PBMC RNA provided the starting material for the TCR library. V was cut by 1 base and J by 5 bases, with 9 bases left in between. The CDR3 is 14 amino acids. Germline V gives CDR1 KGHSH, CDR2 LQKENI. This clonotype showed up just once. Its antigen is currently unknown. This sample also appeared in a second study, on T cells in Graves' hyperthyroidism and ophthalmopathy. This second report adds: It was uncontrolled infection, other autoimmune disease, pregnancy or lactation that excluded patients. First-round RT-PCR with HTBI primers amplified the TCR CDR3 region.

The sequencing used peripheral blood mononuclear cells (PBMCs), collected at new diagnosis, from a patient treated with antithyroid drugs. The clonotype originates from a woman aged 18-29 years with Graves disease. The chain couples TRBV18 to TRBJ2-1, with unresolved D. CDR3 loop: CASSPRPKNNEQFF. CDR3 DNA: TGTGCCAGCTCACCACGACCGAAAAACAATGAGCAGTTCTTC.